This T cell receptor beta chain originates from a study of naive and memory T cell subsets. The germline V gene has CDR1 DFQATT and CDR2 SNEGSKA (reference sequence). The V end lost 3 bases, the J end lost 3 bases, and 12 bases lay between the germline ends. The CDR3 totals 13 residues. In this sample, this clonotype turned up a few times. CD4 T cells were positively selected, then CD8 T cells from the CD4-negative fraction. Two oligonucleotides, mixed equimolar, formed the beta constant-region primer covering TRBC1 and TRBC2. Ligated cDNA was amplified by four rounds of PCR with nested alpha and beta constant-region primers and SP2. A single record per CDR3 protein comes from TCRdb applying MiXCR to the UMI-ligation and nested PCR reads. The sample has 150,000 or so distinct CDR3 sequences, 15% to 20% seen once.

The rearrangement uses TRBV20-1 and TRBJ2-7; TRBD1 might be the D (6 bases). The specimen was naive CD4+ T cells from blood. This receptor was obtained from a human donor in good health. The CDR3 region is CSASWDTGYEQYF. The CDR3 DNA is TGCAGTGCTAGTTGGGACACCGGCTACGAGCAGTACTTC.